This T cell receptor beta chain comes out of a study of PD-1 blockade in classical Hodgkin lymphoma. Findings and limits, study-wide: Healthy donors reportedly exceeded newly diagnosed patients in baseline TCR diversity. Newly diagnosed patients and complete responders had comparable diversity at baseline. Researchers reported that CD4+ TCR diversity, though not CD8+, rose significantly by C4D1. Nivolumab initiation under 1 year post-ASCT meant exclusion.

In its sample, this clone is medium-sized. Antigen: not known. Time point denoted: cycle 4 day 1 (C4D1), after less than 7 weeks of nivolumab. Every one of the patients relapsed after autologous stem cell transplantation (brentuximab vedotin exposure was variable). The protocol was immunoSEQ multiplex PCR, while the TCRdb copy is restricted to in-frame clones and leaves out a portion. Altogether approximately 41,000 clones are present, just over 65% being singletons, with the ten largest covering around 3.1%. Germline V gene lookup returns CDR1 MNHEY and CDR2 SMNVEV (reference sequence). The germline V and J ends were trimmed by 5 bases and 1 base, with 11 bases remaining between them. This CDR3 region has 14 residues.

The genes are TRBV27 and TRBJ1-1; the D is unclear. The receptor's source is a human donor with classical Hodgkin lymphoma. Specimen: peripheral blood mononuclear cells (PBMCs), collected before the fourth cycle of nivolumab. In DNA, the CDR3 is TGTGCCAGCAGTACGTTAGGGCCGAACACTGAAGCTTTCTTT. Translated, it gives CASSTLGPNTEAFF.